The clone carrying this T cell receptor beta chain was observed a single time. What it recognizes is unknown. This entry belongs to a study of human thymus T cells. Trimming removed 3 bases from V and 0 bases from J; junction bases left unmatched: 5. Germline V lookup: CDR1 SQVTM, CDR2 ANQGSEA. The CDR3 sequence is 15 residues long. The thymus was resected at corrective cardiac surgery. Corrective surgery for congenital heart defects was being performed on the healthy Finnish infants who served as donors. Sequencing used immunoSEQ multiplex PCR; TCRdb keeps in-frame clones, though not all of them. This sample has roughly 120,000 clones, with approximately 96% found just once. Study conclusions and caveats: Both thymic and peripheral blood repertoires showed apparently biased V and J usage. Highly overlapping thymic repertoires in unrelated individuals were reported by related research.

The clonotype comes from a boy in the first two years of life with a congenital heart defect but otherwise immunologically healthy. Input material: thymus tissue. The J gene is TRBJ2-1, the V gene TRBV29-1; 7 positions agree with TRBD2. The DNA for the CDR3 is TGCAGCGTTGATTGGGGGGGGAGCTCCTACAATGAGCAGTTCTTC. Translating gives CSVDWGGSSYNEQFF.